This note documents a single T cell receptor beta chain sequence. The entry originates in a study of shared clonotypes between healthy human individuals. The repertoire was sequenced with immunoSEQ multiplex PCR; TCRdb's copy has only in-frame clones and lacks some. The sample records some 2.4 million clones, approximately 93% being singletons. V trimming: 5 bases; J trimming: 4 bases; junction bases outside the gene matches: 5. Germline V gives CDR1 SGHTA, CDR2 FQGTGA. The CDR3 sequence is 15 residues long. The receptor's source is a man younger than 30 in good health. Some clones in this sample may be carry-over from other donors' samples. Material: naive CD4+ T cells from PBMCs. Subset described: CD45RA+ positively selected. This chain links TRBV7-3 with TRBJ2-2; 9 bases agree with TRBD1. The CDR3 sequence is CASSPGTGRTGELFF. CDR3 in DNA: TGTGCCAGCAGCCCTGGGACAGGGCGCACCGGGGAGCTGTTTTTT.